The rows below give T cell receptor beta chains drawn from one sample of a study of a mutant IDH1 vaccine in newly diagnosed glioma. These TCRs' antigens remain unknown. Assay used: immunoSEQ multiplex PCR; TCRdb lists only in-frame clones, some missing. Of approximately 79,000 clones in the sample, 85% to 90% were seen once. The sample here was PBMCs, taken from a glioma patient whose treatment included an IDH1 peptide vaccine. Source of these receptors: a woman aged 45-65 years with glioma. The CDR3 runs from the conserved cysteine through the conserved F or W. The D gene is left open where the match is weak. Size is omitted from some rows. Given values are once, few, many or a class for expanded clones.

NA,TRBJ2-7,TRBV11-2,few,TGTGCCAGCAGCTTAGGCCTTTGGGACGGTTACTCCTACGAGCAGTACTTC,CASSLGLWDGYSYEQYF
NA,TRBJ2-3,TRBV5-1,once,TGCGCCAGCAGCTCCGGGACAATCACAGATACGCAGTATTTT,CASSSGTITDTQYF
NA,TRBJ2-2,TRBV5-4,NA,TGTGCCAGCAGCTGGGGTCGAAGCACCGGGGAGCTGTTTTTT,CASSWGRSTGELFF
TRBD1,TRBJ2-2,TRBV27,few,TGTGCCAGCAGTTTATGGACAGGGGCCAACACCGGGGAGCTGTTTTTT,CASSLWTGANTGELFF
NA,TRBJ2-1,TRBV5-1,NA,TGCGCCAGCAGCGAGGAGGGCAATGAGCAGTTCTTC,CASSEEGNEQFF
NA,TRBJ2-7,TRBV28,NA,TGTGCCAGCAGTTTAAGGCCCAGGGACTCCTACGAGCAGTACTTC,CASSLRPRDSYEQYF
NA,TRBJ2-2,TRBV10-1,NA,TGCGCCAGCAGTGGGGGGAGGTCCACCGGGGAGCTGTTTTTT,CASSGGRSTGELFF
TRBD1,TRBJ1-1,TRBV28,NA,TGTGCCAGCAGTTTGACAGGGTATAGCGGCACTGAAGCTTTCTTT,CASSLTGYSGTEAFF
NA,TRBJ1-3,TRBV6-5,NA,TGTGCCAGCACCCTAACAAGAAACACCATATATTTT,CASTLTRNTIYF
NA,TRBJ2-5,TRBV28,NA,TGTGCCAGCAGGGTGACAGGGAGGGAGACCCAGTACTTC,CASRVTGRETQYF
NA,TRBJ2-7,TRBV7-2,NA,TGTGCCAGCAGCCAATACTACGAGCAGTACTTC,CASSQYYEQYF
TRBD2,TRBJ2-1,TRBV10-3,NA,TGTGCCATCAGTGAGTCTAGGACTAGCGGACCCCAGGAGCAGTTCTTC,CAISESRTSGPQEQFF
TRBD2,TRBJ2-5,TRBV6-6,NA,TGTGCCAGCAGTCTAACCGTAGCGGGAGAGACCCAGTACTTC,CASSLTVAGETQYF
TRBD1,TRBJ1-4,TRBV7-9,NA,TGTGCCAGCAGGGGACAGGGGGCTGGCGCTGAAAAACTGTTTTTT,CASRGQGAGAEKLFF
NA,TRBJ1-2,TRBV6-1,NA,TGTGCCAGCAGTGAAGGGACAGCCAGAGCTAACTATGGCTACACCTTC,CASSEGTARANYGYTF
NA,TRBJ2-5,TRBV30,NA,TGTGCCTGGAGTGTGTGGACCGGGGAGACCCAGTACTTC,CAWSVWTGETQYF
NA,TRBJ2-5,TRBV7-7,NA,TGTGCTAGCAGCTTAGGGCTGCAAGAGACCCAGTACTTC,CASSLGLQETQYF
TRBD1,TRBJ2-7,TRBV19,NA,TGTGCCAGTAGTATAGCACAGGGGGCCGTCTACGAGCAGTACTTC,CASSIAQGAVYEQYF
TRBD1,TRBJ1-5,TRBV10-3,once,TGTGCCATCAGTGGGGGACAGGGGGAGGGACTCTATCAGCCCCAGCATTTT,CAISGGQGEGLYQPQHF
NA,TRBJ1-5,TRBV18,NA,TGTGCCAGCTCACAGGACAGCTCCTTTAATCAGCCCCAGCATTTT,CASSQDSSFNQPQHF
TRBD1,TRBJ1-1,TRBV4-2,NA,TGTGCCAGCAGCCAAACCCTTGGACAGGGGAAGGGAGCTTTCTTT,CASSQTLGQGKGAFF
TRBD1,TRBJ1-2,TRBV5-4,NA,TGTGCCAGCAGTCAAGGACAGGGGAGGTATGGAGGCGAGGGCTACACCTTC,CASSQGQGRYGGEGYTF
NA,TRBJ2-2,TRBV18,NA,TGTGCCAGCTCACCGAGGAAACTCACCGGGGAGCTGTTTTTT,CASSPRKLTGELFF
NA,TRBJ2-7,TRBV10-3,NA,TGTGCCATCAGTGAGGGTGAGGGCGAGCAGTACTTC,CAISEGEGEQYF
NA,TRBJ1-4,TRBV5-6,NA,TGTGCCAGCAGCTTATACAGGGATGAAAAACTGTTTTTT,CASSLYRDEKLFF
NA,TRBJ2-5,TRBV29-1,once,TGCAGCGTGCCGAACAGGGTTGGGGAGGAGACCCAGTACTTC,CSVPNRVGEETQYF
NA,TRBJ2-6,TRBV7-9,NA,TGTGCCAGCAGCCAAGATCAAAGGTCTGGGGCCAACGTCCTGACTTTC,CASSQDQRSGANVLTF
TRBD2,TRBJ2-5,TRBV19,NA,TGTGCCAGTAGTACGGGACTAGCGGGGGACCAAGAGACCCAGTACTTC,CASSTGLAGDQETQYF
NA,TRBJ1-2,TRBV10-3,NA,TGTGCCATCAGTGAGTCTCGGACAGTTTATGGCTACACCTTC,CAISESRTVYGYTF
TRBD1,TRBJ1-2,TRBV28,NA,TGTGCCAGCAGCTTCTCAGGGGGGGGTAACTATGGCTACACCTTC,CASSFSGGGNYGYTF
NA,TRBJ2-5,TRBV6-7,few,TGTGCCAGCAGTTACTCTCGGAAAAAAGAGACCCAGTACTTC,CASSYSRKKETQYF
NA,TRBJ2-7,TRBV7-6,NA,TGTGCCAGCAGCCACACTCACAGTGAGCAGTACTTC,CASSHTHSEQYF
NA,TRBJ1-6,TRBV5-1,NA,TGCGCCAGCAGCTTGGCAGGCAGCGATAATTCACCCCTCCACTTT,CASSLAGSDNSPLHF
NA,TRBJ2-7,TRBV6-5,NA,TGTGCCATCAGTGAGAGGGAATCCTACGAGCAGTACTTC,CAISERESYEQYF
NA,TRBJ2-3,TRBV6-5,NA,TGTGCCAGCAGTTACAGGGAGGCAGATACGCAGTATTTT,CASSYREADTQYF
TRBD1,TRBJ1-1,TRBV28,NA,TGTGCCAGCAGTTTCCCCCGGACAGGACCCTACACTGAAGCTTTCTTT,CASSFPRTGPYTEAFF
NA,TRBJ1-2,TRBV28,NA,TGTGCCAGCAGAACCGGGACTGACTACTATGGCTACACCTTC,CASRTGTDYYGYTF
NA,TRBJ2-2,TRBV6-5,NA,TGTGCTTCGAGGCTTAACACCGGGGAGCTGTTTTTT,CASRLNTGELFF
NA,TRBJ2-7,TRBV19,once,TGTGCCAGTAGTATAGGGAGACGCTACGGGCCCTACGAGCAGTACTTC,CASSIGRRYGPYEQYF
TRBD2,TRBJ2-3,TRBV29-1,NA,TGCAGCGTTGTAGCGGGAGGGCCCCCAGATACGCAGTATTTT,CSVVAGGPPDTQYF